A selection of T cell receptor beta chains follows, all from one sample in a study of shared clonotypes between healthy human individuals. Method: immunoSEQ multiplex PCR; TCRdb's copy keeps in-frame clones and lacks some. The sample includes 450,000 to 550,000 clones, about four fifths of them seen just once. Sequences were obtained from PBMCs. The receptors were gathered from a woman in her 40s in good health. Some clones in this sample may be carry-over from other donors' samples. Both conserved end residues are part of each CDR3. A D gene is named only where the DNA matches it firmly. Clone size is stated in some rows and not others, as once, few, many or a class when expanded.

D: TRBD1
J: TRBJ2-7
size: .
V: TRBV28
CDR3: CASSPIDRDDPEQYF
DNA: TGTGCCAGCAGTCCCATAGACAGGGACGATCCCGAGCAGTACTTC

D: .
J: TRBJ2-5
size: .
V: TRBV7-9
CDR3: CASSLVPAKETQYF
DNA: TGTGCCAGCAGCTTAGTTCCAGCGAAAGAGACCCAGTACTTC

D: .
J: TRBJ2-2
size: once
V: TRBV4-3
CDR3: CASSKQGPLNTGELFF
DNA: TGCGCCAGCAGCAAACAGGGTCCTCTGAACACCGGGGAGCTGTTTTTT

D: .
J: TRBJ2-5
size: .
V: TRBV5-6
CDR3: CASSLLRAGSGVVTQYF
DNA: TGTGCCAGCAGCTTATTGAGGGCAGGGTCGGGAGTGGTGACCCAGTACTTC

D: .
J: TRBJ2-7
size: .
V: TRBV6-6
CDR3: CASSPRGYEQYF
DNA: TGTGCCAGCAGTCCCCGGGGCTACGAGCAGTACTTC

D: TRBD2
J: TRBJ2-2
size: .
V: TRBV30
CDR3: CAWSVSRTSGNVGELFF
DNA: TGTGCCTGGAGTGTGAGTCGGACTAGCGGGAACGTCGGGGAGCTGTTTTTT

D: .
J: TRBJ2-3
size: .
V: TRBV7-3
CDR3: CASSPRGTDTQYF
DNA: TGTGCCAGCAGCCCCCGGGGGACAGATACGCAGTATTTT

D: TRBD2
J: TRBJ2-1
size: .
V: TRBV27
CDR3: CASSLDFVGLAGAGNEQFF
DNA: TGTGCCAGCAGTTTAGATTTCGTAGGACTAGCGGGAGCGGGTAATGAGCAGTTCTTC

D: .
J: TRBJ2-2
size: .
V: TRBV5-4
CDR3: CASSLARPTTGELFF
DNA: TGTGCCAGCAGCTTGGCACGCCCAACCACCGGGGAGCTGTTTTTT

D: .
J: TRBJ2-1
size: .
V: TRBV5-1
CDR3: CASSLRAYNEQFF
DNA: TGCGCCAGCAGCCTCCGGGCGTACAATGAGCAGTTCTTC

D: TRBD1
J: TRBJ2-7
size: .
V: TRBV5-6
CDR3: CASSLPGQVYEQYF
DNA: TGTGCCAGCAGCTTGCCGGGACAGGTCTACGAGCAGTACTTC

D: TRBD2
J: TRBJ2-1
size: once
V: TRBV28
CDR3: CASSPTSVNEQFF
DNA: TGTGCCAGCAGTCCAACTAGCGTCAATGAGCAGTTCTTC

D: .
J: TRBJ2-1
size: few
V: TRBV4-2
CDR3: CASSQGTIGEQFF
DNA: TGTGCCAGCAGCCAAGGGACTATAGGTGAGCAGTTCTTC

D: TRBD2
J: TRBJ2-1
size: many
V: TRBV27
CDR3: CASSLETSGNEQFF
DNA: TGTGCCAGCAGTTTAGAGACTAGCGGCAATGAGCAGTTCTTC

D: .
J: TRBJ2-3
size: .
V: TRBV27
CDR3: CASSLQGRDTQYF
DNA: TGTGCCAGCAGTCTGCAGGGACGAGATACGCAGTATTTT

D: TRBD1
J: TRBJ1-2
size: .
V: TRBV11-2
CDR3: CASSDRRRTGRGYTF
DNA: TGTGCCAGCAGCGACCGGCGGCGGACAGGTCGGGGCTACACCTTC

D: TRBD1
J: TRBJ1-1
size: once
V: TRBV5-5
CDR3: CASSSRGETNTEAFF
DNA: TGTGCCAGCAGCTCCAGGGGGGAGACGAACACTGAAGCTTTCTTT

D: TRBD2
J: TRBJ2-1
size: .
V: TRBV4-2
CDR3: CASSQLAGRSYNEQFF
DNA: TGTGCCAGCAGCCAACTAGCGGGCCGCTCCTACAATGAGCAGTTCTTC

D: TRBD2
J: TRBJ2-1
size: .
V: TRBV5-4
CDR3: CASSPATSGTNEQFF
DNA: TGTGCCAGCAGTCCCGCGACTAGCGGGACGAATGAGCAGTTCTTC

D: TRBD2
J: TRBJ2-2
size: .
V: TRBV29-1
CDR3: CSVVAGGIPGELFF
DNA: TGCAGCGTAGTAGCGGGAGGGATCCCCGGGGAGCTGTTTTTT

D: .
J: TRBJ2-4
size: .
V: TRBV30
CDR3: CAWSVGIAKNIQYF
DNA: TGTGCCTGGAGTGTTGGAATAGCCAAAAACATTCAGTACTTC

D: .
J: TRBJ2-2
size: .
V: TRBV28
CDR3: CASGRGDTGELFF
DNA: TGTGCCAGCGGAAGGGGTGACACCGGGGAGCTGTTTTTT

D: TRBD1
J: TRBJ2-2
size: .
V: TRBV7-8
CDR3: CASSSPTNRGTGELFF
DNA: TGTGCCAGCAGTTCACCGACAAACAGGGGTACCGGGGAGCTGTTTTTT

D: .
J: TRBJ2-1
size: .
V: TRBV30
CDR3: CAWSSTGIEQFF
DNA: TGTGCCTGGAGTTCGACCGGGATTGAGCAGTTCTTC

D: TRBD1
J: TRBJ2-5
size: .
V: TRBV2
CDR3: CASSDGTGGSQETQYF
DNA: TGTGCCAGCAGTGACGGGACAGGGGGTTCCCAAGAGACCCAGTACTTC

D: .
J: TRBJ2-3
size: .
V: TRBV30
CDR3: CAWSKEGPDTQYF
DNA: TGTGCCTGGAGTAAAGAGGGCCCAGATACGCAGTATTTT

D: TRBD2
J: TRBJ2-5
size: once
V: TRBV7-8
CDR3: CASSPRTSRETQYF
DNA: TGTGCCAGCAGCCCCAGGACTAGTAGGGAGACCCAGTACTTC

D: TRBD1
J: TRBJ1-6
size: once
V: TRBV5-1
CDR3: CASSQDRGNSPLHF
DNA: TGCGCCAGCAGCCAGGACAGGGGGAATTCACCCCTCCACTTT

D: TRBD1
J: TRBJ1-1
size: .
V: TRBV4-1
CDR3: CASSHSRQGAGGTEAFF
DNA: TGCGCCAGCAGCCATTCAAGACAGGGGGCTGGGGGCACTGAAGCTTTCTTT

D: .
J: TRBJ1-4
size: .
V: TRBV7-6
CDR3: CASSFFHEKLFF
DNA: TGTGCCAGCAGCTTTTTCCATGAAAAACTGTTTTTT

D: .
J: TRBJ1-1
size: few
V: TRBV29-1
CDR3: CSVAWSGMNTEAFF
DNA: TGCAGCGTTGCGTGGTCAGGGATGAACACTGAAGCTTTCTTT

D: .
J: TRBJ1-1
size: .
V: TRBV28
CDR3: CASSLPGARRAEAFF
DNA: TGTGCCAGCAGTTTACCGGGGGCTAGAAGGGCTGAAGCTTTCTTT

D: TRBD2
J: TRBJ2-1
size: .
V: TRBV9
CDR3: CASSGLAGPSSYNEQFF
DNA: TGTGCCAGCAGCGGATTAGCGGGGCCAAGCTCCTACAATGAGCAGTTCTTC

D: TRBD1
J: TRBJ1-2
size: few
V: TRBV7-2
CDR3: CASSQGQGDGYTF
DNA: TGTGCCAGCAGCCAGGGACAGGGAGATGGCTACACCTTC

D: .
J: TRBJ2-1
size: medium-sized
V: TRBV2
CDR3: CARLLGAGNEQFF
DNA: TGTGCCAGACTACTAGGGGCGGGCAATGAGCAGTTCTTC

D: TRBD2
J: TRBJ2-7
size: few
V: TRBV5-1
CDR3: CASSLAGGAPYEQYF
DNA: TGCGCCAGCAGTCTAGCGGGAGGTGCCCCCTACGAGCAGTACTTC

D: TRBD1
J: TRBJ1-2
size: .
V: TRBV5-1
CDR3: CASSFTGQDGYTF
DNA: TGCGCCAGCAGCTTCACGGGACAGGATGGCTACACCTTC

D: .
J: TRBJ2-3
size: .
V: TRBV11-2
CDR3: CASSTPRDGRTNTDTQYF
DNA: TGTGCCAGCAGCACCCCTAGGGACGGCCGAACGAACACAGATACGCAGTATTTT

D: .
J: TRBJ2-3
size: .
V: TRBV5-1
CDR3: CASSFSPLNTDTQYF
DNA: TGCGCCAGCAGCTTTTCCCCCCTTAACACAGATACGCAGTATTTT

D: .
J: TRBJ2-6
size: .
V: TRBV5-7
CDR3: CASSELDFSGANVLTF
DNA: TGTGCCAGCAGTGAATTGGACTTCTCTGGGGCCAACGTCCTGACTTTC

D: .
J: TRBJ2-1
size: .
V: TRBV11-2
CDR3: CASSGGPSYEQFF
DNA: TGTGCCAGCAGCGGGGGACCATCCTATGAGCAGTTCTTC

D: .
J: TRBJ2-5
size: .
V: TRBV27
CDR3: CASSPRNQETQYF
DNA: TGTGCCAGCAGTCCCAGGAACCAAGAGACCCAGTACTTC

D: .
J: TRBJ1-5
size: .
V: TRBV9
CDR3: CASSVGGYSNQPQHF
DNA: TGTGCCAGCAGCGTAGGTGGGTATAGCAATCAGCCCCAGCATTTT

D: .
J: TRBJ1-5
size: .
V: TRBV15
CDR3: CATSRDLTTGSVNQPQHF
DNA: TGTGCCACCAGCAGAGATTTAACTACAGGGAGTGTGAATCAGCCCCAGCATTTT

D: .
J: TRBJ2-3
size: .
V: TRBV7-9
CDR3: CASSLDGKNTDTQYF
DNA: TGTGCCAGCAGCTTAGACGGGAAGAACACAGATACGCAGTATTTT

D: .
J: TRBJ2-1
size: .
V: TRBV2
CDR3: CASSASSYNEQFF
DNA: TGTGCCAGTAGCGCTAGCTCCTACAATGAGCAGTTCTTC

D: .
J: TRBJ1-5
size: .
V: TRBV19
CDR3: CASSIAHNDGNQPQHF
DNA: TGTGCCAGTAGTATCGCACACAACGACGGCAATCAGCCCCAGCATTTT

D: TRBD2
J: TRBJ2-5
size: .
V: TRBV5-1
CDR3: CASSLGGRAAGETQYF
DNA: TGCGCCAGCAGCTTGGGCGGGAGGGCCGCGGGAGAGACCCAGTACTTC

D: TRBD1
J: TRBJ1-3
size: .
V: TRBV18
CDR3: CASSPRDRELSGNTIYF
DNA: TGTGCCAGCTCACCACGGGACAGGGAACTTTCTGGAAACACCATATATTTT

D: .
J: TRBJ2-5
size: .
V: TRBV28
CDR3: CASSLWQGQETQYF
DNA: TGTGCCAGCAGTTTATGGCAGGGCCAAGAGACCCAGTACTTC